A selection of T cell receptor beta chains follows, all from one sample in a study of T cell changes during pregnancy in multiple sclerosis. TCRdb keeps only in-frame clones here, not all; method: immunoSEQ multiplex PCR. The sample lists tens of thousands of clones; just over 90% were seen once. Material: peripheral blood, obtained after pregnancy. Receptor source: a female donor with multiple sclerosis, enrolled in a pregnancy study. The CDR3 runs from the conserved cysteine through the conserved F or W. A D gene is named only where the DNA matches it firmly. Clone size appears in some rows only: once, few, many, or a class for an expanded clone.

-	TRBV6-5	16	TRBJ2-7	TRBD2	CASSYRGAGGGNEQYF	TGTGCCAGCAGTTACCGGGGGGCGGGAGGTGGCAACGAGCAGTACTTC
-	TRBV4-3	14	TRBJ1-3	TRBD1	CASGDRVSGNTIYF	TGCGCCAGCGGAGACAGGGTCTCTGGAAACACCATATATTTT
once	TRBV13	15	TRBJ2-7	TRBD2	CASSSGLAGGYEQYF	TGTGCCAGCAGCTCGGGACTAGCGGGAGGATACGAGCAGTACTTC
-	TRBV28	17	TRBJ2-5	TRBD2	CASSSPGRLAGEETQYF	TGTGCCAGCAGTTCACCAGGTCGACTGGCGGGAGAAGAGACCCAGTACTTC
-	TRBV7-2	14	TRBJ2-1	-	CASSLGAQVNEQFF	TGTGCCAGCAGCTTGGGGGCCCAGGTGAATGAGCAGTTCTTC
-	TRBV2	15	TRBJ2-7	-	CASSEGGGTTYEQYF	TGTGCCAGCAGTGAGGGCGGCGGGACCACCTACGAGCAGTACTTC
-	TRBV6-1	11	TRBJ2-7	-	CASGQTYEQYF	TGTGCCAGTGGGCAGACCTACGAGCAGTACTTC
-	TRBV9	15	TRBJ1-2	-	CASSVEVGGNYGYTF	TGTGCCAGCAGCGTAGAAGTTGGGGGGAACTATGGCTACACCTTC
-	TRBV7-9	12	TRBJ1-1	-	CASSPGVTEAFF	TGTGCCAGCAGCCCAGGGGTGACTGAAGCTTTCTTT
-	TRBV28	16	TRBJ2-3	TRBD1	CASSFLGQGGPDTQYF	TGTGCCAGCAGTTTTCTCGGACAGGGTGGTCCAGATACGCAGTATTTT
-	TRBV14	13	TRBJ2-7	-	CASSHLSSYEQYF	TGTGCCAGCAGCCACCTGAGCTCCTACGAGCAGTACTTC
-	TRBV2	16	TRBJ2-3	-	CASSEITSLSTDTQYF	TGTGCCAGCAGTGAAATTACTAGCCTTAGCACAGATACGCAGTATTTT
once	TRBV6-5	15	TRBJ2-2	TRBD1	CASSWDRGVTGELFF	TGTGCCAGCAGTTGGGACAGGGGTGTAACCGGGGAGCTGTTTTTT
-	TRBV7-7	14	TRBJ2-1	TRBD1	CASSRDRGLGEQFF	TGTGCTAGCAGCCGGGACAGGGGGCTCGGTGAGCAGTTCTTC
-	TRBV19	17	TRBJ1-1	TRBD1	CASSIRTGARKTGEAFF	TGTGCCAGTAGTATCCGGACAGGGGCGAGGAAAACTGGTGAAGCTTTCTTT
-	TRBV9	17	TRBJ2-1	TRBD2	CASSSWGGTSGSNEQFF	TGTGCCAGCAGCTCTTGGGGGGGGACTAGCGGGTCCAATGAGCAGTTCTTC
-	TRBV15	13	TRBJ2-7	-	CATSRDLAREQYF	TGTGCCACCAGCAGAGATTTAGCGCGCGAGCAGTACTTC
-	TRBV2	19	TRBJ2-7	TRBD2	CASSARRTSGTVLYYEQYF	TGTGCCAGCAGCGCTCGACGGACTAGCGGGACGGTCCTTTACTACGAGCAGTACTTC
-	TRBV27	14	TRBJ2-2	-	CASSAGAYTGELFF	TGTGCCAGCAGCGCAGGGGCGTATACCGGGGAGCTGTTTTTT
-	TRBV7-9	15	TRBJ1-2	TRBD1	CASSFSGQVHYGYTF	TGTGCCAGCAGCTTCTCGGGACAGGTGCACTATGGCTACACCTTC
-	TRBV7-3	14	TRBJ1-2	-	CASSLTPGDHGYTF	TGTGCCAGCAGCTTAACCCCGGGGGACCATGGCTACACCTTC
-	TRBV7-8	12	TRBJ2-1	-	CASTSSYNEQFF	TGTGCCAGCACCAGCTCCTACAATGAGCAGTTCTTC
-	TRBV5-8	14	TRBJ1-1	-	CASSLEAGLTEAFF	TGTGCCAGCAGCTTGGAGGCAGGGCTCACTGAAGCTTTCTTT
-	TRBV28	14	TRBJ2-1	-	CASTRGGTYNEQFF	TGTGCCAGCACTCGCGGGGGCACCTACAATGAGCAGTTCTTC
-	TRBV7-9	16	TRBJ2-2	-	CASSLGGRTLTGELFF	TGTGCCAGCAGCTTAGGAGGGCGGACTCTCACCGGGGAGCTGTTTTTT
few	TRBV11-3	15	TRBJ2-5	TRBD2	CASSFSLAGQETQYF	TGTGCCAGCAGCTTTAGTCTAGCGGGGCAAGAGACCCAGTACTTC
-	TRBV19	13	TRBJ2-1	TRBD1	CASSRTGVNEQFF	TGTGCCAGTAGTCGGACAGGGGTCAATGAGCAGTTCTTC
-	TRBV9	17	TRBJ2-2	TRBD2	CASSRTSGGSNTGELFF	TGTGCCAGCAGTAGGACTAGCGGGGGTTCGAACACCGGGGAGCTGTTTTTT